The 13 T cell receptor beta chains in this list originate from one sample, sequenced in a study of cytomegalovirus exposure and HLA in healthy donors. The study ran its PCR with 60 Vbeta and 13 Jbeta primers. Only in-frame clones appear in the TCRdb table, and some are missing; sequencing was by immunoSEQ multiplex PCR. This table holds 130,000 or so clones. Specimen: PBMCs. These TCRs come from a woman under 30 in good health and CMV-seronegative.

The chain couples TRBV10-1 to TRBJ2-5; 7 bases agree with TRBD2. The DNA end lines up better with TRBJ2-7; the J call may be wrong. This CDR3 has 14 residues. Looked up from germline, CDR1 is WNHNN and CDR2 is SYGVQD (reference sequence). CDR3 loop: CASSEGREPYEQYF. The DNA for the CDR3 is TGCGCCAGCAGTGAAGGGAGGGAACCCTACGAGCAGTACTTC.

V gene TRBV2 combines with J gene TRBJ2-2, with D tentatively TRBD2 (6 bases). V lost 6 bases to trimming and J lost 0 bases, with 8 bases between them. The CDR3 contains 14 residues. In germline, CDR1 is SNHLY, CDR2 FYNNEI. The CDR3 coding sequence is TGTGCCAGCAGGGGCGGGGCGAACACCGGGGAGCTGTTTTTT. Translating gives CASRGGANTGELFF.

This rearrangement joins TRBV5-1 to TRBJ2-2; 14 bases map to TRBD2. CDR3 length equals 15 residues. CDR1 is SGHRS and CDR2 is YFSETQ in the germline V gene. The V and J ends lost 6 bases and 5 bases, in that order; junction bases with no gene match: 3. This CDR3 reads CASKGLAGGTGELFF. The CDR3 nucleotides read TGCGCCAGCAAAGGACTAGCGGGAGGTACCGGGGAGCTGTTTTTT.

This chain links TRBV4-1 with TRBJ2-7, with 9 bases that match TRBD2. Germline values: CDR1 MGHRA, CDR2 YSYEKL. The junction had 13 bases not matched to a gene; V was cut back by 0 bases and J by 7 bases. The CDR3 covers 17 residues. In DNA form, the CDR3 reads TGCGCCAGCAGCCAAGATTACTCGGTAGCGGGAGCCGCGGAGCAGTACTTC. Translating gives CASSQDYSVAGAAEQYF.

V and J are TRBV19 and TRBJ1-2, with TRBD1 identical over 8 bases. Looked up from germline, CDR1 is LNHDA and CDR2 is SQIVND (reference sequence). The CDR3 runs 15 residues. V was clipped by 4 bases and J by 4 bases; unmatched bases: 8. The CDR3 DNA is TGTGCCAGTAGTACCTCGGACAGGGAAATCTATGGCTACACCTTC. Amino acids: CASSTSDREIYGYTF.

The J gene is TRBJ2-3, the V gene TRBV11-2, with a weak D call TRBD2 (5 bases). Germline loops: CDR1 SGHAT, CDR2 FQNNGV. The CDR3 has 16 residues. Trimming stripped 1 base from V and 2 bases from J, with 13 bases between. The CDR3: CASSLGARRNTDTQYF. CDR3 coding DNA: TGTGCCAGCAGCTTAGGGGCCAGGAGGAACACAGATACGCAGTATTTT.

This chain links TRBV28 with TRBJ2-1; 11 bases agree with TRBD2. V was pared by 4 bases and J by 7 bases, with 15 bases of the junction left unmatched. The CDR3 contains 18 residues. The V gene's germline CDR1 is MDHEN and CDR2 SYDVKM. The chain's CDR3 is CASSSSGTSGRSRNEQFF. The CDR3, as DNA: TGTGCCAGCAGTTCAAGCGGTACTAGCGGGAGATCTCGAAATGAGCAGTTCTTC.

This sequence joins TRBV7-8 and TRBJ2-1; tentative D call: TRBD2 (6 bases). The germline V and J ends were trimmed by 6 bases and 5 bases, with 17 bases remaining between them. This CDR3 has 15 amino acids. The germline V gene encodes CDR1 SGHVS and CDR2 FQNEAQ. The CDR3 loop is CASRWDSAGHNEQFF. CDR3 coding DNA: TGTGCCAGCAGATGGGACTCAGCGGGTCACAATGAGCAGTTCTTC.

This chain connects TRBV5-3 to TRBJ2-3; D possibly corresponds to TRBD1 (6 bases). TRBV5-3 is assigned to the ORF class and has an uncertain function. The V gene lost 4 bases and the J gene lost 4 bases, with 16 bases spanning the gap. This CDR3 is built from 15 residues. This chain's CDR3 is CARSANRDWADTQYF. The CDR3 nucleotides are TGTGCCAGAAGCGCTAACAGGGATTGGGCAGATACGCAGTATTTT.

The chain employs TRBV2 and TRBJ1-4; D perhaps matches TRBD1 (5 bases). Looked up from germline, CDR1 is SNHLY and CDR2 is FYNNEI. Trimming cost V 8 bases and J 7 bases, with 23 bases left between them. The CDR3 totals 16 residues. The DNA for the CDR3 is TGTGCCAGCCTCCGGGACTCGCCATTAACGGGTGAAAAACTGTTTTTT. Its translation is CASLRDSPLTGEKLFF.

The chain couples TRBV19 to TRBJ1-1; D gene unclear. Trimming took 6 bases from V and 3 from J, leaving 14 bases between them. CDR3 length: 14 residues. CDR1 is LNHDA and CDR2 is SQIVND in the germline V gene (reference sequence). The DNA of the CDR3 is TGTGCCAGTAGGGCGGGGAGGCGGGACACTGAAGCTTTCTTT. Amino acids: CASRAGRRDTEAFF.

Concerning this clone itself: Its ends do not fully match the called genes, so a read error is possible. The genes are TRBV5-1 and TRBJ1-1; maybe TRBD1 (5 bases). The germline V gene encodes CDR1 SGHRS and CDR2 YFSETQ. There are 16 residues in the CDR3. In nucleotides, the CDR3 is TGCGCCAGCAGCTTGGCCCTAGTAACCGGGCAGGGTGAAACTTTCTTT. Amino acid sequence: CASSLALVTGQGETFF.

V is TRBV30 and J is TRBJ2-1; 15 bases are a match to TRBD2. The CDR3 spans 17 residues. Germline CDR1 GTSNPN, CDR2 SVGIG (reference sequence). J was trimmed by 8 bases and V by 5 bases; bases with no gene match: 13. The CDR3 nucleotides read TGTGCCTGGGGGGGACGGCGGACTAGCGGGAGGGCCGATGAGCAGTTCTTC. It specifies CAWGGRRTSGRADEQFF.